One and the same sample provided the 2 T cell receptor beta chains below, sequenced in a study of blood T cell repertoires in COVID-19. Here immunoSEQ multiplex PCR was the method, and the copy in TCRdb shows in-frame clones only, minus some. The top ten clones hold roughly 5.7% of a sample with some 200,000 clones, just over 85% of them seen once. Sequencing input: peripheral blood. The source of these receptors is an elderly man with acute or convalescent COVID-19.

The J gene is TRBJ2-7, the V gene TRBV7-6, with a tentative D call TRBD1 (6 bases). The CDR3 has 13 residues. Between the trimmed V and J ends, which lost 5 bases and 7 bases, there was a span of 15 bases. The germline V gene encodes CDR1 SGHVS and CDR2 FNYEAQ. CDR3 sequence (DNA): TGTGCCAGCAGCCAAAACAGGGTTCGGGAGCAGTACTTC. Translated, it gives CASSQNRVREQYF.

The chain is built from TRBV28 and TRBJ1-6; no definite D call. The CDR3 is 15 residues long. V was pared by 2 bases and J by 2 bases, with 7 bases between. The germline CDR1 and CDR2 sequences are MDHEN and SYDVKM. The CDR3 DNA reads TGTGCCAGCAGTTTAAGCCTGCCCTATAATTCACCCCTCCACTTT. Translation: CASSLSLPYNSPLHF.